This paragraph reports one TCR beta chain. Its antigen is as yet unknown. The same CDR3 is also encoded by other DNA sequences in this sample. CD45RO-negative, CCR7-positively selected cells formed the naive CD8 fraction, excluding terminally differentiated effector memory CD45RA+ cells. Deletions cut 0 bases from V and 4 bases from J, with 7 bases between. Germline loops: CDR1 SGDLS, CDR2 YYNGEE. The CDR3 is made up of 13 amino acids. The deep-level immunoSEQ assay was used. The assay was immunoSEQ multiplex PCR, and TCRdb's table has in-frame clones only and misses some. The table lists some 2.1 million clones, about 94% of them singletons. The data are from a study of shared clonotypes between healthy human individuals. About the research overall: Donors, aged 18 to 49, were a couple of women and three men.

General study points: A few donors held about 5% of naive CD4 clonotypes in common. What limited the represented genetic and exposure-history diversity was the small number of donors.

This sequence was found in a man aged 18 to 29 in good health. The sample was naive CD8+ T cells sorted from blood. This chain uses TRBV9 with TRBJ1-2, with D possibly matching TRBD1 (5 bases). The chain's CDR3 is CASSVDDSYGYTF. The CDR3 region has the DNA TGTGCCAGCAGCGTAGATGACAGCTATGGCTACACCTTC. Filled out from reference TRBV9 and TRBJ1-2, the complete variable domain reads DSGVTQTPKHLITATGQRVTLRCSPRSGDLSVYWYQQSLDQGLQFLIQYYNGEERAKGNILERFSAQQFPDLHSELNLSSLELGDSALYFCASSVDDSYGYTFGSGTRLTVV.